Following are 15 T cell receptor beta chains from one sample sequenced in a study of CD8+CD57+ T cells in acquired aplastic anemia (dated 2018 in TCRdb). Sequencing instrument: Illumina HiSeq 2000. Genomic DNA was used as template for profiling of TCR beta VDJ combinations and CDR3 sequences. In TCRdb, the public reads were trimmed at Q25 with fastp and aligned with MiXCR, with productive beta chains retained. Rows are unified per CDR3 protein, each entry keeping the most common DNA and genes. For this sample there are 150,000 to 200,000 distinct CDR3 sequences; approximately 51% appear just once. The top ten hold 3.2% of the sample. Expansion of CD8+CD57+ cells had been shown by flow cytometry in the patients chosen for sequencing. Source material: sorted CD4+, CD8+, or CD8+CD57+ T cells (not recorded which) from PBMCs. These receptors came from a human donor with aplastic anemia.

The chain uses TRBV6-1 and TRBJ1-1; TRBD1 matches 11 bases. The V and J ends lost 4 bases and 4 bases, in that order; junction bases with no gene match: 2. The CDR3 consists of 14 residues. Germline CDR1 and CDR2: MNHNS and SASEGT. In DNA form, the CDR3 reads TGTGCCAGCAGTGCCGGGACAGGGGGCACTGAAGCTTTCTTT. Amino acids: CASSAGTGGTEAFF.

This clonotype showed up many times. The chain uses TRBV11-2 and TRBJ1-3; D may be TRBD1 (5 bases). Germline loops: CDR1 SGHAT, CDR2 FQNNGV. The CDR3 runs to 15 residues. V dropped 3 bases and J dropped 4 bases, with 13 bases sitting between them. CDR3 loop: CASSLLRQGGNTIYF. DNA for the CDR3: TGTGCCAGCAGCTTGCTTCGGCAGGGAGGAAACACCATATATTTT.

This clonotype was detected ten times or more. For the CDR3, the DNA is TGTGCCAGCAGTGGGAGGGGGACCTCCACCGGGGAGCTGTTTTTT. It encodes CASSGRGTSTGELFF. The rearrangement links TRBV11-3 to TRBJ2-2, with TRBD2 as a possible D gene (7 bases). V was pared by 6 bases and J by 4 bases, with 15 bases between. The germline V gene has CDR1 SGHNT and CDR2 YENEEA. This CDR3 contains 15 residues.

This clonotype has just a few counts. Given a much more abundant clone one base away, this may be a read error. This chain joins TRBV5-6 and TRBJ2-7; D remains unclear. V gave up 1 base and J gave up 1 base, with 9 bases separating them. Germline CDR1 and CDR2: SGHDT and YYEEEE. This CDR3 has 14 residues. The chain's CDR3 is CASSLRSQSYEQYF. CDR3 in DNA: TGTGCCAGCAGCTTGCGATCGCAGTCCTACGAGCAGTACTTC.

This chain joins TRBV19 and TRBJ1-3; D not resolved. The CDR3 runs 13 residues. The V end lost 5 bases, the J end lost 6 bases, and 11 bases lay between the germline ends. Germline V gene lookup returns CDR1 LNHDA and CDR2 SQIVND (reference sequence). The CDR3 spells CASSFGQTNTIYF. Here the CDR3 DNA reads TGTGCCAGTAGTTTCGGGCAGACAAACACCATATATTTT.

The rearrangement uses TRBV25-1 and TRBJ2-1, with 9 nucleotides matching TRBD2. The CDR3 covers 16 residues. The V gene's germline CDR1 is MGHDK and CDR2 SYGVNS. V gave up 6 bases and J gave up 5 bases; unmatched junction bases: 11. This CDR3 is CASRAGFQREDNEQFF. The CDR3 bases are TGTGCCAGCAGGGCGGGGTTCCAGCGGGAGGACAATGAGCAGTTCTTC.

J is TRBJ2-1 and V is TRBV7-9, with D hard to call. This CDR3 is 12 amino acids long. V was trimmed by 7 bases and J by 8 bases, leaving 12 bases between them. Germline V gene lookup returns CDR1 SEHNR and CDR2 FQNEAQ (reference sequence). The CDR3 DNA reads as TGTGCCAGCACAACGCGGCTCGATGAGCAGTTCTTC. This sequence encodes CASTTRLDEQFF.

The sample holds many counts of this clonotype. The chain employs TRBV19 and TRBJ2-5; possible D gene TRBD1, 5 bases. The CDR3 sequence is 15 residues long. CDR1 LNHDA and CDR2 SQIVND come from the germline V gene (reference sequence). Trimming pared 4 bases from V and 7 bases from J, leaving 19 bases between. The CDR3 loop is CASSKDSQEIRTQYF. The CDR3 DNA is TGTGCCAGTAGTAAAGACAGTCAAGAGATTCGGACCCAGTACTTC.

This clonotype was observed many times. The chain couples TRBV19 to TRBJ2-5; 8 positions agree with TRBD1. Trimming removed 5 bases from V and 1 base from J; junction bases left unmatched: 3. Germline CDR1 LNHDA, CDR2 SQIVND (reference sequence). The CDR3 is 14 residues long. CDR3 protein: CASSPGQVQETQYF. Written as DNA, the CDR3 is TGTGCCAGTAGTCCGGGACAGGTCCAAGAGACCCAGTACTTC.

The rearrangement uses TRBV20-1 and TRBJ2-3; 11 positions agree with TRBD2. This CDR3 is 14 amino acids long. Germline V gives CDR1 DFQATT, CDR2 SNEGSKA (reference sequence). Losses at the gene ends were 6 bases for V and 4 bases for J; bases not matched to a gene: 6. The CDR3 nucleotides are TGCAGTGCACAGACTAGCGGGGAGGCAGATACGCAGTATTTT. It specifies CSAQTSGEADTQYF.

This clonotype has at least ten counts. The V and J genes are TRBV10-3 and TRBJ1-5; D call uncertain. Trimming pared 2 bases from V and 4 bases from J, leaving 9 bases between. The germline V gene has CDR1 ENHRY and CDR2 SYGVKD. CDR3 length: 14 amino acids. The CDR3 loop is CAISEGQTNQPQHF. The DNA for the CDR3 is TGTGCCATCAGTGAGGGGCAGACAAATCAGCCCCAGCATTTT.

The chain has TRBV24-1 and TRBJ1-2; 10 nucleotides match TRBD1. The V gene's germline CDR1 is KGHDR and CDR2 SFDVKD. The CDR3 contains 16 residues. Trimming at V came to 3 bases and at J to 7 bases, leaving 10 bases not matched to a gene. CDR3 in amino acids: CATSDTKGTGESGYTF. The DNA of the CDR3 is TGTGCCACCAGTGATACCAAGGGGACAGGGGAGAGTGGCTACACCTTC.

The CDR3: CASSQGRRESSYEQYF. CDR3 nucleotides: TGCGCCAGCAGCCAAGGGAGAAGGGAGAGCTCCTACGAGCAGTACTTC. The chain links TRBV4-3 to TRBJ2-7; D possibly corresponds to TRBD2 (5 bases). This CDR3 is built from 16 residues. V lost 1 base and J 0 bases, leaving 13 bases between the germline ends. Germline-derived CDR1 and CDR2 are LGHNA and YSLEER.

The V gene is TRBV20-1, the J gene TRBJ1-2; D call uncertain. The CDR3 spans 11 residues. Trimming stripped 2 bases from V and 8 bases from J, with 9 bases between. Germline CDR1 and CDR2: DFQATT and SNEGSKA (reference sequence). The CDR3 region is CSARSDTGYTF. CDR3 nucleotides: TGCAGTGCTAGAAGCGACACCGGCTACACCTTC.

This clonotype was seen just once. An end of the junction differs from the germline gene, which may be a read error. CDR3 DNA: TGCAGCGGCCGACGGGGTATCGACACTGAAGCTCTCTTT. This codes for CSGRRGIDTEALF. The chain links TRBV29-1 to TRBJ1-1; no clear D. The CDR3 loop spans 13 amino acids. Germline loops: CDR1 SQVTM, CDR2 ANQGSEA.